The TCR beta chain described here comes from a study of yellow fever vaccine responses in identical twins. This CDR3 has 15 residues. CDR1 and CDR2 from the germline V gene are WNHNN and SYGVQD (reference sequence). With V trimmed by 4 bases and J by 4 bases, 4 bases remained unmatched. One entry per CDR3 protein results from TCRdb running MiXCR on the RT-PCR reads. Of about 20,000 distinct CDR3 sequences in the sample, around 72% were seen once. General study points: Vaccine T cell responses of twins reportedly seemed partly convergent and partly personalized.

As to this clonotype: Its antigen is unidentified.

The sequence was collected from a woman younger than 30 who received the yellow fever vaccine. The source material was T cells from blood (PBMCs), unsorted or a sorted subset (not recorded which), sampled before or after yellow fever vaccination (not recorded which). V and J are TRBV10-1 and TRBJ2-1; 10 positions match TRBD2. CDR3 sequence: CASSATSGVYNEQFF. Written as DNA, the CDR3 is TGCGCCAGCAGTGCCACTAGCGGGGTATACAATGAGCAGTTCTTC.